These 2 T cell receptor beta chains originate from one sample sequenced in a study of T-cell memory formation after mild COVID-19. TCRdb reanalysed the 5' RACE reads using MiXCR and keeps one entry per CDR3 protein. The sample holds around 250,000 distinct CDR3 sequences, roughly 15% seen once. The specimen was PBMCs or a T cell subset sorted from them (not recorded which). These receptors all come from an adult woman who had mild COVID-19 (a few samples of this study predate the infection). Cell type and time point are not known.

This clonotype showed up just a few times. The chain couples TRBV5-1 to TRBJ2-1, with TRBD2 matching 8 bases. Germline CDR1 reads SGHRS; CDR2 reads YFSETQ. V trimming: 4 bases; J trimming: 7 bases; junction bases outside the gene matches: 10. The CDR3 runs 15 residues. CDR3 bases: TGCGCCAGCAGCCCCGGACTAGCCCCAGGTAATGAGCAGTTCTTC. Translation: CASSPGLAPGNEQFF.

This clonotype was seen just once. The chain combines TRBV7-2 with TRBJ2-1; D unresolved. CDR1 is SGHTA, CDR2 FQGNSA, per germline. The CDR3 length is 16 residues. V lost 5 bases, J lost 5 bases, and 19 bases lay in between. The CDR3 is CASSLMWNPLDNEQFF. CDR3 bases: TGTGCCAGCAGCCTCATGTGGAATCCGCTCGACAATGAGCAGTTCTTC.